What follows are 27 T cell receptor beta chains derived from one specimen sequenced in a study of blood T cell repertoires in COVID-19 (TCRdb year 2020). The library was produced with the immunoSEQ multiplex PCR assay. TCRdb's version of the immuneACCESS table is confined to in-frame rearrangements and falls short of the full clone set. An unresolved V gene accounts for under half of the shortfall where checked; the remainder is of unknown origin. The sample table contains 310,000 or so clones; only one count was recorded for 90% of them. In total, the top ten clones hold about 1.1% of the sample. Input material: PBMCs or T cells enriched from blood (not recorded which). These receptors all come from a woman aged 25 to 39 who had recovered from COVID-19.

The chain links TRBV30 to TRBJ1-2, with 8 bases identical to TRBD1. Per germline, CDR1 GTSNPN and CDR2 SVGIG (reference sequence). This CDR3 has 13 amino acids. V trimming: 1 base; J trimming: 3 bases; junction bases outside the gene matches: 1. CDR3 sequence: CAWSEGQDYGYTF. In nucleotides, the CDR3 is TGTGCCTGGAGTGAGGGACAGGACTATGGCTACACCTTC.

This clone was recorded a few times. The chain uses TRBV30 and TRBJ2-5; D perhaps matches TRBD2 (5 bases). The CDR3 is made up of 13 amino acids. The germline V gene encodes CDR1 GTSNPN and CDR2 SVGIG (reference sequence). V gave up 0 bases and J gave up 6 bases, with 11 bases separating them. CDR3 DNA: TGTGCCTGGAGTGTAACGGGGAGCAAGACCCAGTACTTC. Translated: CAWSVTGSKTQYF.

The rearrangement links TRBV2 to TRBJ2-7; TRBD2 agrees at 12 bases. J was trimmed by 4 bases and V by 6 bases; bases with no gene match: 4. From germline, CDR1 is SNHLY and CDR2 FYNNEI. The CDR3 consists of 14 residues. CDR3 nucleotide sequence: TGTGCCAGCAGGAGACTAGCGGGAGAGTACGAGCAGTACTTC. This translates into CASRRLAGEYEQYF.

The chain combines TRBV3-1 (or the pseudogene TRBV3-2) with TRBJ2-3; possible D gene TRBD1, 5 bases. CDR3 length: 15 amino acids. Germline V gene sequence: CDR1 LGHDT, CDR2 YNNKEL (reference sequence). Trimming took off 1 base at V and 5 bases at J, with 13 bases between the two ends. The CDR3 nucleotides are TGTGCCAGCAGCCAAGGGCAGGGTATGGGAGATACGCAGTATTTT. Its translation is CASSQGQGMGDTQYF.

The gene calls are TRBV20-1 and TRBJ2-1, with D possibly being TRBD2 (6 bases). Germline V lookup: CDR1 DFQATT, CDR2 SNEGSKA (reference sequence). The CDR3 covers 14 residues. V lost 3 bases and J lost 7, with 16 bases in between. CDR3 in amino acids: CSASAGGPGNEQFF. CDR3 nucleotides: TGCAGTGCTAGTGCAGGAGGGCCCGGTAATGAGCAGTTCTTC.

This rearrangement joins TRBV11-2 to TRBJ1-1; D is unresolved. Germline assignment: CDR1 SGHAT and CDR2 FQNNGV. The CDR3 has 13 residues. V was clipped by 0 bases and J by 11 bases, with 13 bases between them. The CDR3 sequence is CASSLENARQAFF. DNA of the CDR3: TGTGCCAGCAGCTTAGAGAACGCCCGTCAGGCTTTCTTT.

The chain recombines TRBV30 with TRBJ1-5; unclear D gene. The germline V gene encodes CDR1 GTSNPN and CDR2 SVGIG (reference sequence). CDR3 length: 13 amino acids. The germline V and J ends were trimmed by 2 bases and 6 bases, with 11 bases remaining between them. The CDR3 spells CAWSQEGIQPQHF. CDR3 sequence (DNA): TGTGCCTGGAGTCAGGAGGGCATTCAGCCCCAGCATTTT.

V gene TRBV4-3 combines with J gene TRBJ2-3; D not resolved. The V end lost 0 bases, the J end lost 0 bases, and 4 bases lay between the germline ends. CDR1 LGHNA and CDR2 YSLEER come from the germline V gene. The CDR3 length is 14 residues. This chain's CDR3 is CASSQDPSTDTQYF. For the CDR3, the DNA is TGCGCCAGCAGCCAAGATCCGAGCACAGATACGCAGTATTTT.

J is TRBJ2-1 and V is TRBV5-1; the match to TRBD2 covers 8 bases. CDR1 SGHRS and CDR2 YFSETQ come from the germline V gene. The CDR3 is 16 amino acids. V dropped 4 bases and J dropped 5; count of bases not matched to a gene: 11. CDR3 in amino acids: CASSHWTPGGDNEQFF. As DNA, the CDR3 is TGCGCCAGCAGCCACTGGACCCCGGGGGGGGACAATGAGCAGTTCTTC.

DNA of the CDR3: TGTGCCAGCTCAAGGGACAGTGGTGATACGCAGTATTTT. It encodes CASSRDSGDTQYF. The chain links TRBV18 to TRBJ2-3, with 7 bases identical to TRBD1. CDR1 is KGHSH, CDR2 LQKENI, per germline. V shed 5 bases, J shed 6 bases, and the junction held 5 bases outside the gene matches. CDR3 length equals 13 residues.

The chain employs TRBV7-9 and TRBJ2-1; TRBD1 matches 7 bases. From germline, CDR1 is SEHNR and CDR2 FQNEAQ (reference sequence). With 5 bases clipped from V and 2 bases from J, the junction kept 6 bases outside the gene matches. This CDR3 is built from 15 residues. CDR3 DNA: TGTGCCAGCAGCCCGACAGGGCAAACCTACAATGAGCAGTTCTTC. This gives the protein CASSPTGQTYNEQFF.

The chain combines TRBV5-4 with TRBJ2-7; TRBD2 aligns across 10 bases. Germline-derived CDR1 and CDR2 are SGHNT and YYREEE (reference sequence). Unmatched junction bases numbered 4, after V lost 1 base and J lost 3 bases. The CDR3 runs to 15 residues. CDR3 DNA: TGTGCCAGCAGCTTGAAGCGGGAGGGCGGCTACGAGCAGTACTTC. Its translation: CASSLKREGGYEQYF.

The chain carries TRBV7-8 and TRBJ2-4; TRBD1 agrees at 8 bases. There are 16 residues in the CDR3. From germline, CDR1 is SGHVS and CDR2 FQNEAQ. J gave up 1 base and V 4 bases, and 6 bases lay outside the gene matches. CDR3 amino acids: CASSSGQGLAKNIQYF. For the CDR3, the DNA is TGTGCCAGCAGCTCCGGACAGGGTCTCGCCAAAAACATTCAGTACTTC.

The chain's CDR3 is CASSEGQTGNTIYF. CDR3 DNA: TGTGCCAGCAGTGAAGGACAAACTGGAAACACCATATATTTT. The rearrangement uses TRBV2 and TRBJ1-3, with D unresolved. V lost 1 base and J 2 bases, leaving 6 bases between the germline ends. Germline CDR1 reads SNHLY; CDR2 reads FYNNEI. The CDR3 runs to 14 residues. Supplemented by reference TRBV2 and TRBJ1-3, the full variable domain reads EPEVTQTPSHQVTQMGQEVILRCVPISNHLYFYWYRQILGQKVEFLVSFYNNEISEKSEIFDDQFSVERPDGSNFTLKIRSTKLEDSAMYFCASSEGQTGNTIYFGEGSWLTVV.

The chain couples TRBV7-9 to TRBJ2-5, with TRBD1 identical over 7 bases. CDR1 and CDR2 (germline): SEHNR, FQNEAQ (reference sequence). The CDR3 spans 15 residues. Trimming at V came to 5 bases and at J to 3 bases, leaving 9 bases not matched to a gene. The CDR3 region is CASSPWEGTEETQYF. In nucleotides, the CDR3 is TGTGCCAGCAGCCCATGGGAAGGGACAGAAGAGACCCAGTACTTC. Filled out from reference TRBV7-9 and TRBJ2-5, the complete variable domain reads DTGVSQNPRHKITKRGQNVTFRCDPISEHNRLYWYRQTLGQGPEFLTYFQNEAQLEKSRLLSDRFSAERPKGSFSTLEIQRTEQGDSAMYLCASSPWEGTEETQYFGPGTRLLVL.

This chain uses TRBV15 with TRBJ1-2, with 8 bases aligning to TRBD1. Per the germline V gene, CDR1 is LNHNV and CDR2 is YYDKDF (reference sequence). Trimming at V came to 0 bases and at J to 4 bases, leaving 1 base not matched to a gene. The CDR3 is made up of 14 amino acids. The chain's CDR3 is CATSRDGTGYGYTF. The CDR3 DNA is TGTGCCACCAGCAGAGATGGGACAGGCTATGGCTACACCTTC. Complete variable domain (other parts from reference TRBV15 and TRBJ1-2): DAMVIQNPRYQVTQFGKPVTLSCSQTLNHNVMYWYQQKSSQAPKLLFHYYDKDFNNEADTPDNFQSRRPNTSFCFLDIRSPGLGDTAMYLCATSRDGTGYGYTFGSGTRLTVV.

V usage is TRBV28 and J usage is TRBJ2-1; 13 bases match TRBD2. The CDR3 has 15 residues. CDR1 is MDHEN, CDR2 SYDVKM, per germline. After removal of 6 bases from V and 6 bases from J, the junction contained 5 bases not matched to a gene. The CDR3 DNA reads as TGTGCCAGCAGATCGGGACTAGCGGGAACCAATGAGCAGTTCTTC. It codes for CASRSGLAGTNEQFF.

The chain carries TRBV28 and TRBJ2-7; weak D call: TRBD2 (6 bases). This CDR3 is 14 amino acids long. V was pared by 3 bases and J by 0 bases, with 9 bases between. The germline V gene has CDR1 MDHEN and CDR2 SYDVKM. The CDR3 loop reads CASSLGGYSYEQYF. CDR3 DNA: TGTGCCAGCAGTTTGGGGGGATACTCCTACGAGCAGTACTTC.

This clone showed up just a few times. V is TRBV5-1 and J is TRBJ2-1; 7 bases are a match to TRBD1. This CDR3 comprises 16 residues. Germline V gives CDR1 SGHRS, CDR2 YFSETQ. Trimming at V came to 5 bases and at J to 1 base, leaving 9 bases not matched to a gene. The CDR3 sequence: CASRDGTELSYNEQFF. DNA of the CDR3: TGCGCCAGCAGAGACGGGACAGAGCTATCCTACAATGAGCAGTTCTTC.

This rearrangement joins TRBV29-1 to TRBJ2-7, with 8 bases identical to TRBD2. Germline assignment: CDR1 SQVTM and CDR2 ANQGSEA. CDR3 size: 14 residues. V lost 6 bases to trimming and J lost 4 bases; unmatched junction nucleotides: 11. In nucleotides, the CDR3 is TGCAGCGTGACAGGTACTAGCGGAGGGTACGAGCAGTACTTC. It specifies CSVTGTSGGYEQYF.

The rearrangement joins TRBV5-4 to TRBJ2-2, with 7 bases matching TRBD1. The germline V gene encodes CDR1 SGHNT and CDR2 YYREEE (reference sequence). The V segment lost 2 bases and the J segment 4 bases; nucleotides outside the gene matches: 5. The CDR3 is 15 residues long. This chain's CDR3 is CASSFGTARTGELFF. For the CDR3, the DNA is TGTGCCAGCAGCTTTGGGACAGCCCGCACCGGGGAGCTGTTTTTT.

The genes are TRBV28 and TRBJ2-7, with D possibly TRBD1 on 8 matching bases. This CDR3 is 15 amino acids long. The germline V and J ends were trimmed by 6 bases and 0 bases, with 15 bases remaining between them. From germline, CDR1 is MDHEN and CDR2 SYDVKM. The CDR3 sequence is CASSRTGTNSYEQYF. The CDR3 DNA sequence: TGTGCCAGCAGCCGGACAGGGACTAACTCCTACGAGCAGTACTTC.

The V and J genes are TRBV27 and TRBJ1-5, with 7 bases matching TRBD1. The CDR3 runs 15 residues. The germline V gene encodes CDR1 MNHEY and CDR2 SMNVEV (reference sequence). V lost 5 bases to trimming and J lost 3 bases; unmatched junction nucleotides: 7. The CDR3 loop reads CASSQDRVTNQPQHF. The DNA of the CDR3 is TGTGCCAGCAGTCAAGACAGGGTTACCAATCAGCCCCAGCATTTT.

This chain connects TRBV28 to TRBJ1-4; TRBD1 matches 8 bases. CDR1 MDHEN and CDR2 SYDVKM come from the germline V gene. The V and J ends lost 6 bases and 2 bases, in that order; junction bases with no gene match: 5. This CDR3 comprises 15 residues. The CDR3 sequence: CASRPGGGTNEKLFF. The CDR3 DNA sequence: TGTGCCAGCAGACCAGGGGGCGGCACTAATGAAAAACTGTTTTTT.

V is TRBV27 and J is TRBJ1-4; D may be TRBD1 (5 bases). Germline V CDR1 and CDR2: MNHEY, SMNVEV (reference sequence). This CDR3 is 16 amino acids long. Trimming stripped 5 bases from V and 8 bases from J, with 21 bases between. CDR3 nucleotides: TGTGCCAGCAGTATCCTCGGGGGTGGGGGAGGGGAAAAACTGTTTTTT. This gives the protein CASSILGGGGGEKLFF.

This chain connects TRBV29-1 to TRBJ2-1; no clear D. Germline CDR1 is SQVTM and CDR2 is ANQGSEA. The ends were cut back, 7 bases at V and 5 bases at J, with 12 bases in the middle. CDR3 length: 12 amino acids. CDR3 residues: CSGCQSHNEQFF. CDR3 in DNA: TGCAGCGGCTGCCAGTCACACAATGAGCAGTTCTTC.

V usage is TRBV20-1 and J usage is TRBJ2-1; 11 positions match TRBD2. Germline lookup yields CDR1 DFQATT and CDR2 SNEGSKA (reference sequence). The V gene end was trimmed by 5 bases and the J gene end by 0 bases; junction bases not matched to a gene: 9. The CDR3 has 17 amino acids. CDR3 sequence (DNA): TGCAGTGCTCGTGGACTAGCGGGCCAGAGCTCCTACAATGAGCAGTTCTTC. It codes for CSARGLAGQSSYNEQFF.